The 9 T cell receptor beta chains given below trace back to one sample, sequenced in a study of T cells in Graves' hyperthyroidism and ophthalmopathy. Amplified TCR beta CDR3 regions came from RNA transcripts. The HTBI set primed first-round TCR CDR3 RT-PCR. One entry per CDR3 protein results from TCRdb running MiXCR on the multiplex PCR reads. The data show approximately 510,000 distinct CDR3 sequences, 46% seen once. The sample comprised peripheral blood or thyroid tissue (not recorded which). All receptors derive from an adult woman with Graves' disease, either hyperthyroidism or ophthalmopathy (not recorded which).

This chain connects TRBV12-3 or TRBV12-4 to TRBJ1-2; the D is unclear. Between the trimmed V and J ends, which lost 3 bases and 2 bases, there was a span of 10 bases. The CDR3 contains 14 residues. Here the CDR3 reads CASSLSSPNYGYTF. In nucleotides, the CDR3 is TGTGCCAGCAGTTTGAGCAGCCCCAACTATGGCTACACCTTC.

This clonotype was picked up many times. J is TRBJ1-4 and V is TRBV12-3 or TRBV12-4, with D hard to call. This CDR3 has 13 amino acids. The germline V and J ends were trimmed by 3 bases and 8 bases, with 10 bases remaining between them. CDR3 nucleotides: TGTGCCAGCAGTTTTGGAGGGAGAGAAAAACTGTTTTTT. Translation gives CASSFGGREKLFF.

V and J are TRBV9 and TRBJ2-5; TRBD2 matches 12 bases. The V segment lost 2 bases and the J segment 5 bases; nucleotides outside the gene matches: 4. In germline, CDR1 is SGDLS, CDR2 YYNGEE. This CDR3 spans 15 amino acids. As DNA, the CDR3 is TGTGCCAGCAGCGTTTCTAGCGGGGGGGTGGAGACCCAGTACTTC. Encoded protein: CASSVSSGGVETQYF.

The chain is built from TRBV28 and TRBJ2-7, with D possibly being TRBD1 or TRBD2 (5 bases each). Germline values: CDR1 MDHEN, CDR2 SYDVKM. The length of the CDR3 is 12 residues. V lost 8 bases, J lost 0 bases, and 8 bases lay in between. This CDR3 is CASGGSSYEQYF. The CDR3 DNA is TGTGCCAGCGGGGGTAGCTCCTACGAGCAGTACTTC. Full variable domain (missing parts from reference TRBV28 and TRBJ2-7): DVKVTQSSRYLVKRTGEKVFLECVQDMDHENMFWYRQDPGLGLRLIYFSYDVKMKEKGDIPEGYSVSREKKERFSLILESASTNQTSMYLCASGGSSYEQYFGPGTRLTVT.

This rearrangement joins TRBV7-6 to TRBJ1-6, with unresolved D. In germline, CDR1 is SGHVS, CDR2 FNYEAQ. Trimming pared 5 bases from V and 0 bases from J, leaving 23 bases between. This CDR3 comprises 20 residues. CDR3 nucleotides: TGTGCCAGCAGCGCAAGGCCCGCGGGAGGTCTAAGCTCCTATAATTCACCCCTCCACTTT. Translation gives CASSARPAGGLSSYNSPLHF. The whole variable domain, remainder taken from reference TRBV7-6 and TRBJ1-6, is GAGVSQSPRYKVTKRGQDVALRCDPISGHVSLYWYRQALGQGPEFLTYFNYEAQQDKSGLPNDRFSAERPEGSISTLTIQRTEQRDSAMYRCASSARPAGGLSSYNSPLHFGNGTRLTVT.

This clonotype was observed a handful of times. The chain carries TRBV7-8 and TRBJ2-7, with 7 bases lining up with TRBD2. Germline V lookup: CDR1 SGHVS, CDR2 FQNEAQ. J lost 4 bases, V lost 10 bases, and 10 bases had no gene match. The length of the CDR3 is 13 residues. In nucleotides, the CDR3 is TGTGCCACCAAGGGGAGGGGTAGTTACGAGCAGTACTTC. This gives the protein CATKGRGSYEQYF.

This clonotype has at least ten counts. The chain employs TRBV19 and TRBJ1-5; the D is unclear. The CDR3 extends over 15 amino acids. V dropped 7 bases and J dropped 0 bases, with 13 bases sitting between them. Germline values: CDR1 LNHDA, CDR2 SQIVND (reference sequence). The chain's CDR3 is CASTLQSDSNQPQHF. In nucleotides, the CDR3 is TGTGCCAGTACCCTCCAATCAGATAGCAATCAGCCCCAGCATTTT. The whole variable domain, remainder taken from reference TRBV19 and TRBJ1-5, is DGGITQSPKYLFRKEGQNVTLSCEQNLNHDAMYWYRQDPGQGLRLIYYSQIVNDFQKGDIAEGYSVSREKKESFPLTVTSAQKNPTAFYLCASTLQSDSNQPQHFGDGTRLSIL.

The count of this clonotype is one. J is TRBJ2-7 and V is TRBV7-3; TRBD1 aligns across 12 bases. Germline V gene data show CDR1 as SGHTA and CDR2 as FQGTGA. The CDR3 totals 14 residues. Trimming cost V 6 bases and J 7 bases; bases outside gene matches: 7. This CDR3 is CASRRDRGLKEQYF. The CDR3 region has the DNA TGTGCCAGCAGACGGGACAGGGGGCTAAAAGAGCAGTACTTC.

This clonotype was seen more than once but under ten times. This sequence joins TRBV20-1 and TRBJ2-5; no firm D call. Germline lookup yields CDR1 DFQATT and CDR2 SNEGSKA (reference sequence). V dropped 8 bases and J dropped 9 bases, with 13 bases sitting between them. There are 10 residues in the CDR3. CDR3 sequence reads: CSTTPGAQYF. The CDR3 nucleotides read TGCAGTACCACCCCTGGGGCCCAGTACTTC.